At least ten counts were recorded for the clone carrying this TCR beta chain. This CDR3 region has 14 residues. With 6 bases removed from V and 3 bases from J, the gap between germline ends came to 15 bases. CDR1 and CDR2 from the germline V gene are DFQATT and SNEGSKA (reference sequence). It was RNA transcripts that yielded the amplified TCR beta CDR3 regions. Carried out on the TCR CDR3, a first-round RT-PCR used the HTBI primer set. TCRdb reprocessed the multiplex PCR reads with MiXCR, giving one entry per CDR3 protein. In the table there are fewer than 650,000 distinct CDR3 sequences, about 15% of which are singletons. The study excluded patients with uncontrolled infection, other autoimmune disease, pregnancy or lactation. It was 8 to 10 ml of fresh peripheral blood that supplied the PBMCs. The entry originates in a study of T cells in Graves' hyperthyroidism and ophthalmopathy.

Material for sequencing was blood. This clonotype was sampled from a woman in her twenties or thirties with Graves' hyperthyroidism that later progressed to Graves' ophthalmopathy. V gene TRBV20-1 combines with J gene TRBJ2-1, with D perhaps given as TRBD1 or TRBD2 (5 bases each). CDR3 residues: CSATGTYDYNEQFF. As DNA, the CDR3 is TGCAGTGCCACCGGGACGTATGACTACAATGAGCAGTTCTTC.